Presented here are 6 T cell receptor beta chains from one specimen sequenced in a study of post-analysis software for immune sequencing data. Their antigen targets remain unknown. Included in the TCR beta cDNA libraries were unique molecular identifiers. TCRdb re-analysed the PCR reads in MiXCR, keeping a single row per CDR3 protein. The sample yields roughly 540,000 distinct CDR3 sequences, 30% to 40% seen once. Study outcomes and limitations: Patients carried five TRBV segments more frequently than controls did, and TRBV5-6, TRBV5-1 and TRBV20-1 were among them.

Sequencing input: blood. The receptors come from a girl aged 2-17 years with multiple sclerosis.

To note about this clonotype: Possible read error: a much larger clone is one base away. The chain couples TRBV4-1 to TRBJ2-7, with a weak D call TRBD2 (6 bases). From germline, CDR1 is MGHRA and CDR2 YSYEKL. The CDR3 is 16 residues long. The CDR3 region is CASSQEPQRAFYAQYF. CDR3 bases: TGCGCCAGCAGCCAAGAGCCCCAGCGGGCATTCTACGCGCAGTACTTC.

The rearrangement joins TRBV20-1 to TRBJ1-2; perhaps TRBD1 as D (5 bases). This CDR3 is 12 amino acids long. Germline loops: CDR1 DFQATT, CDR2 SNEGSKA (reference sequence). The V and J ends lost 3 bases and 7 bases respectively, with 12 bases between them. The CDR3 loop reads CSARGGNPGYTF. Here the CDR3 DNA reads TGCAGTGCTAGGGGGGGAAACCCTGGCTACACCTTC.

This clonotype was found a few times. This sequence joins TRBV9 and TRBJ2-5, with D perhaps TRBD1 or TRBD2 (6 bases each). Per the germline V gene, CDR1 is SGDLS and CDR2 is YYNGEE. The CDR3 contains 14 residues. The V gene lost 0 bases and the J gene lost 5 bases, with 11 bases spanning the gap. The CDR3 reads CASSVGTGAETQYF. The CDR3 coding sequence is TGTGCCAGCAGCGTAGGCACGGGGGCGGAGACCCAGTACTTC.

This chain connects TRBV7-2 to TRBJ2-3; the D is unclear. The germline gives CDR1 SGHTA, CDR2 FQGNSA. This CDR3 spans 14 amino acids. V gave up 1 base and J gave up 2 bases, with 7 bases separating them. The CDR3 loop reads CASSLVRLTDTQYF. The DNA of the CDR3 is TGTGCCAGCAGCTTAGTCCGCCTCACAGATACGCAGTATTTT.

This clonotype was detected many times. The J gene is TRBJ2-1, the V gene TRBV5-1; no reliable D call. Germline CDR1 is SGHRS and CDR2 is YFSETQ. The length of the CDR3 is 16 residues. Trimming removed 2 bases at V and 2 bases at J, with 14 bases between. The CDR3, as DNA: TGCGCCAGCAGCTTCCTTTCTAGTATCCCCTACAATGAGCAGTTCTTC. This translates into CASSFLSSIPYNEQFF. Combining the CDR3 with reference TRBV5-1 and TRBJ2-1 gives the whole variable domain KAGVTQTPRYLIKTRGQQVTLSCSPISGHRSVSWYQQTPGQGLQFLFEYFSETQRNKGNFPGRFSGRQFSNSRSEMNVSTLELGDSALYLCASSFLSSIPYNEQFFGPGTRLTVL.

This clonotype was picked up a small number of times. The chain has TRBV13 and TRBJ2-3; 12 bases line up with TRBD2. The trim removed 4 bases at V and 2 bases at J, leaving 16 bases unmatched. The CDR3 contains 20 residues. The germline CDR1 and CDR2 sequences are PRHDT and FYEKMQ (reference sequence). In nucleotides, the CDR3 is TGTGCCAGCAGCTCAACCGGACTAGCGGGGACCCGCATCACCACAGATACGCAGTATTTT. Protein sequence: CASSSTGLAGTRITTDTQYF.